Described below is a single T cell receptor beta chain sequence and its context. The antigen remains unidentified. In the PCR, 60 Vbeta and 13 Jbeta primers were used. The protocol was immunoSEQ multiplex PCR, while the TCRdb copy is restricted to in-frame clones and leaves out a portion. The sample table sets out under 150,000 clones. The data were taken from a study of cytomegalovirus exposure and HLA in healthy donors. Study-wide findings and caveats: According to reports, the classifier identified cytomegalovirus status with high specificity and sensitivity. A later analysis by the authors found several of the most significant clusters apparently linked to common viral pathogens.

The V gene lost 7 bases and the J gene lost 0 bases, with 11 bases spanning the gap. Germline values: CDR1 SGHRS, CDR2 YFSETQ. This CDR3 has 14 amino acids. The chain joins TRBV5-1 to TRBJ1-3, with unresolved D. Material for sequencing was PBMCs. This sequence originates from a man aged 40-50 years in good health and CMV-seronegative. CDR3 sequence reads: CASSDGGSGNTIYF. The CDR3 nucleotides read TGCGCCAGCTCGGACGGAGGCTCTGGAAACACCATATATTTT.